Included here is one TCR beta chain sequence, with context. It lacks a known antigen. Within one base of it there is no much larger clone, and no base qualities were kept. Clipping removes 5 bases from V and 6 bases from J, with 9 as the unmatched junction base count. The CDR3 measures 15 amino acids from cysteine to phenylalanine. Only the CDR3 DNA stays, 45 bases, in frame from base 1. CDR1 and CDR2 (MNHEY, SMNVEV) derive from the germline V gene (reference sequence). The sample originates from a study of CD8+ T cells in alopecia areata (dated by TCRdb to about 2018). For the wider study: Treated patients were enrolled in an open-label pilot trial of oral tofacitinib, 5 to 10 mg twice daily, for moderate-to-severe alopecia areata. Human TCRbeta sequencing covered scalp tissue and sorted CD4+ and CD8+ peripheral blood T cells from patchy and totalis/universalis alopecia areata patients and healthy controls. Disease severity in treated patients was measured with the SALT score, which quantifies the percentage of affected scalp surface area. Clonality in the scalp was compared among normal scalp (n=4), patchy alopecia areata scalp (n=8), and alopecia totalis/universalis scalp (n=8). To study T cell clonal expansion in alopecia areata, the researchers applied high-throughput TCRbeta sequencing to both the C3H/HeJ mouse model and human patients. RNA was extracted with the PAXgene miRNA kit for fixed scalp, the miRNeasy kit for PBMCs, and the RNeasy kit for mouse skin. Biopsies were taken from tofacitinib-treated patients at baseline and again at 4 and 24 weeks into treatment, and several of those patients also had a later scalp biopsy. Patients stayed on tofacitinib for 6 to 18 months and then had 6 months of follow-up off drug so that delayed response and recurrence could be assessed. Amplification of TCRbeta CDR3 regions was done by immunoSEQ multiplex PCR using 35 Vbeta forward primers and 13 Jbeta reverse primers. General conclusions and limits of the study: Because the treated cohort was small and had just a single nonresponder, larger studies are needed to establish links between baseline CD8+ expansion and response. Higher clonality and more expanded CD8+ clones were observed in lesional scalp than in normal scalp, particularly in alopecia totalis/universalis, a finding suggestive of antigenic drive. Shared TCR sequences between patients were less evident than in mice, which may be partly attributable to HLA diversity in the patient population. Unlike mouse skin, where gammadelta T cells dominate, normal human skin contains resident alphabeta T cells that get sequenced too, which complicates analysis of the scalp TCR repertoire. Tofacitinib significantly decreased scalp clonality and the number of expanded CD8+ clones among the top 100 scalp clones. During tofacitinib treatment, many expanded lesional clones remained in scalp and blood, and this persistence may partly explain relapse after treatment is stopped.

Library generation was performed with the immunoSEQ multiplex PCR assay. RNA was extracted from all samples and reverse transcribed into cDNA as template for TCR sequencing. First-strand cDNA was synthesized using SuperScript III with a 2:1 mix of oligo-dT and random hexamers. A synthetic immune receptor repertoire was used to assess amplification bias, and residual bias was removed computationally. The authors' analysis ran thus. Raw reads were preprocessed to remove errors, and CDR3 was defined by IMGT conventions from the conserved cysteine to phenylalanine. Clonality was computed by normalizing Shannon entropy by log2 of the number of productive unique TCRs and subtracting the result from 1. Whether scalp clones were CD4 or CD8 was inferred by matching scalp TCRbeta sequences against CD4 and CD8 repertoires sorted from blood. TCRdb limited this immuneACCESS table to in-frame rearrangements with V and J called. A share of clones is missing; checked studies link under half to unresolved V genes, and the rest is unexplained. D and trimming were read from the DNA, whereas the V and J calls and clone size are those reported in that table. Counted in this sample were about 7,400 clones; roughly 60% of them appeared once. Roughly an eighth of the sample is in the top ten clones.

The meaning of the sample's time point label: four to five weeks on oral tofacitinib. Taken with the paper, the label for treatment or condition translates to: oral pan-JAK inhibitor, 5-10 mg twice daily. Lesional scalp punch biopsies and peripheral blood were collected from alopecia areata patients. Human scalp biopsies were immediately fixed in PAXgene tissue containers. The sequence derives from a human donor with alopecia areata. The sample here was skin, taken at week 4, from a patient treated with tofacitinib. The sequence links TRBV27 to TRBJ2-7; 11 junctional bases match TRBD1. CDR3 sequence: CASSIDGQGAIEQYF. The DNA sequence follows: TGTGCCAGCAGTATCGATGGACAGGGGGCGATCGAGCAGTACTTC.